The 9 T cell receptor beta chains below were found in one sample sequenced in a study of blood T cell repertoires in COVID-19. Using immunoSEQ multiplex PCR, the repertoire was profiled, and TCRdb retains in-frame clones only, with some absent. The profile covers a few hundred thousand clones, with 80% to 90% appearing a single time and under 8% taken by the ten largest. Sequences were obtained from PBMCs or T cells enriched from blood (not recorded which). The receptors derive from a woman aged 45-60 years who had been exposed to COVID-19.

This clone showed up just a few times. The rearrangement links TRBV6-5 to TRBJ1-1; 9 bases map to TRBD1. The CDR3 is 15 amino acids. J gave up 10 bases and V 6 bases, and 15 bases lay outside the gene matches. Germline CDR1 reads MNHEY; CDR2 reads SVGAGI. The CDR3 DNA reads TGTGCCAGCAGCCATGGGACAGGGAAGTTAGGTGGAGCTTTCTTT. Residues: CASSHGTGKLGGAFF.

The V call is TRBV5-1, the J call TRBJ1-1; maybe TRBD1 (5 bases). CDR3 length: 15 amino acids. CDR1 SGHRS and CDR2 YFSETQ come from the germline V gene. V shed 2 bases and J shed 5 bases, with 16 bases lying between them. The CDR3 loop reads CASSFTLSRGTEAFF. The CDR3 DNA is TGCGCCAGCAGCTTCACCCTGTCCCGGGGGACTGAAGCTTTCTTT.

The CDR3 DNA reads TGTGCCAGCAGTGACTCACACACTGAAGCTTTCTTT. Translated, it gives CASSDSHTEAFF. This rearrangement joins TRBV28 to TRBJ1-1; no reliable D call. CDR1 and CDR2 (germline): MDHEN, SYDVKM. The CDR3 is made up of 12 amino acids. Trimming pared 5 bases from V and 3 bases from J, leaving 7 bases between.

This chain connects TRBV12-3 or TRBV12-4 to TRBJ1-1; weak D call: TRBD1 (5 bases). V was cut by 7 bases and J by 2 bases, with 11 bases left in between. The CDR3 is 13 amino acids. CDR3 coding DNA: TGTGCCAGCAAACGGCAGGGAAACACTGAAGCTTTCTTT. Its translation: CASKRQGNTEAFF.

This clone came up a few times. A much bigger clone sits one base away, suggesting this may be a read error. Other nucleotide sequences from this sample produce the same CDR3. The V call is TRBV5-4, the J call TRBJ1-1; tentatively, D is TRBD1 (5 bases). V dropped 2 bases and J dropped 1 base, with 6 bases sitting between them. Per germline, CDR1 SGHNT and CDR2 YYREEE (reference sequence). This CDR3 region has 13 residues. In nucleotides, the CDR3 is TGTGCCAGCAGCTTCGGACAGAACACTGAAGCTTTCTTT. Translation: CASSFGQNTEAFF.

The chain employs TRBV4-3 and TRBJ2-1; TRBD1 agrees at 7 bases. CDR3 length: 15 residues. Germline loops: CDR1 LGHNA, CDR2 YSLEER. V trimming: 0 bases; J trimming: 5 bases; junction bases outside the gene matches: 4. As DNA, the CDR3 is TGCGCCAGCAGCCAAGATCGACAGGGTAACAATGAGCAGTTCTTC. Its translation: CASSQDRQGNNEQFF.

This clone occurred a few times. The V call is TRBV15, the J call TRBJ2-7, with D tentatively TRBD2 (5 bases). Trimming cost V 0 bases and J 6 bases, with 9 bases left between them. Germline loops: CDR1 LNHNV, CDR2 YYDKDF (reference sequence). The CDR3 is 13 residues long. In DNA form, the CDR3 reads TGTGCCACCAGCAGAGATATCGGAGGCGAGCAGTACTTC. Its protein is CATSRDIGGEQYF.

This clone turned up a few times. This rearrangement joins TRBV29-1 to TRBJ1-3; D call uncertain. Deletions cut 7 bases from V and 1 base from J, with 11 bases between. CDR3 size: 13 residues. Germline-derived CDR1 and CDR2 are SQVTM and ANQGSEA. The CDR3 coding sequence is TGCAGCGGAAGAGCGGCGTCTGGAAACACCATATATTTT. Encoded protein: CSGRAASGNTIYF. Filled out from reference TRBV29-1 and TRBJ1-3, the complete variable domain reads SAVISQKPSRDICQRGTSLTIQCQVDSQVTMMFWYRQQPGQSLTLIATANQGSEATYESGFVIDKFPISRPNLTFSTLTVSNMSPEDSSIYLCSGRAASGNTIYFGEGSWLTVV.

V usage is TRBV2 and J usage is TRBJ1-6, with 8 nucleotides matching TRBD1. Germline CDR1 and CDR2: SNHLY and FYNNEI. The trim removed 7 bases at V and 9 bases at J, leaving 8 bases unmatched. There are 14 residues in the CDR3. The CDR3 sequence: CASTPGQGGSPLHF. The CDR3 nucleotides read TGTGCCAGCACCCCCGGACAGGGCGGTTCACCCCTCCACTTT.